The 32 T cell receptor beta chains below all came from one sample that was sequenced in a study of regulatory T cells in long-lasting Graves disease. For TCR beta, libraries came from iRepertoire HTBI primers and Arm-PCR of CDR3 regions. A single record per CDR3 protein comes from TCRdb applying MiXCR to the multiplex PCR reads. The sample includes 420,000 or so distinct CDR3 sequences, 23% of them seen just once. Indicated time point: persistent/refractory GD, antithyroid drugs over 5 years with positive TRAb. PBMC RNA served as the TCR library source. Material: peripheral blood mononuclear cells (PBMCs), obtained when the disease was refractory, from a patient treated with antithyroid drugs. The receptors originated from a female donor with Graves disease.

The chain is built from TRBV5-1 and TRBJ1-5; D might be TRBD1 (6 bases). There are 13 residues in the CDR3. Trimming left V 4 bases short and J 11 bases short, with 16 bases between. Germline V CDR1 and CDR2: SGHRS, YFSETQ. CDR3: CASSVDSRGAQHF. In DNA, the CDR3 is TGCGCCAGCAGCGTGGACAGCCGAGGTGCCCAGCATTTT.

This chain uses TRBV20-1 with TRBJ2-6; D remains ambiguous. There are 14 residues in the CDR3. The V end was cut by 0 bases, the J end by 0 bases, with 3 bases between. CDR1 and CDR2 from the germline V gene are DFQATT and SNEGSKA (reference sequence). CDR3 residues: CSARDPSGANVLTF. DNA for the CDR3: TGCAGTGCTAGAGATCCCTCTGGGGCCAACGTCCTGACTTTC.

This clonotype was picked up a small number of times. V is TRBV5-1 and J is TRBJ2-7, with D tentatively TRBD1 (5 bases). Germline V gives CDR1 SGHRS, CDR2 YFSETQ. This CDR3 is built from 15 residues. The V end was cut by 0 bases, the J end by 0 bases, with 10 bases between. This chain's CDR3 is CASSLDRSSSYEQYF. CDR3 nucleotides: TGCGCCAGCAGCTTGGACAGGTCGAGCTCCTACGAGCAGTACTTC.

The chain employs TRBV20-1 and TRBJ2-5, with TRBD2 identical over 10 bases. CDR1 is DFQATT, CDR2 SNEGSKA, per germline (reference sequence). Unmatched junction bases numbered 13, after V lost 2 bases and J lost 1 base. The CDR3 totals 18 residues. The CDR3 DNA is TGCAGTGCTAGAAAGGCGTCTAGCGGGAGCTTTGCCCAAGAGACCCAGTACTTC. Protein sequence: CSARKASSGSFAQETQYF.

The sample holds many counts of this clonotype. CDR3 residues: CATSDVGTNYEQYF. The DNA for the CDR3 is TGTGCCACCAGTGATGTCGGTACTAACTACGAGCAGTACTTC. This chain joins TRBV24-1 and TRBJ2-7, with D unclear. CDR3 length: 14 residues. CDR1 is KGHDR, CDR2 SFDVKD, per germline. V lost 3 bases, J lost 3 bases, and 11 bases lay in between.

The genes are TRBV7-2 and TRBJ1-2; no clear D. V lost 5 bases to trimming and J lost 8 bases, with 15 bases between them. The CDR3 sequence is 13 residues long. CDR1 SGHTA and CDR2 FQGNSA come from the germline V gene. This CDR3 reads CASSSPLAGGYTF. DNA for the CDR3: TGTGCCAGCAGCAGTCCCCTCGCGGGCGGCTACACCTTC.

This chain connects TRBV7-2 to TRBJ2-5, with TRBD1 as a possible D gene (5 bases). V was clipped by 5 bases and J by 4 bases, with 14 bases between them. This CDR3 region has 14 residues. CDR1 and CDR2 (germline): SGHTA, FQGNSA. CDR3 residues: CASSDSTDLETQYF. The CDR3 DNA reads TGTGCCAGCAGCGACAGCACTGACTTAGAGACCCAGTACTTC.

This clonotype has more than one count but fewer than ten. The chain employs TRBV6-2 or TRBV6-3 and TRBJ2-2; 9 bases agree with TRBD1. CDR1 and CDR2 (germline): MNHEY, SVGEGT. The CDR3 runs to 17 residues. The ends lost 3 bases at V and 1 base at J; junction bases unmatched: 6. The CDR3 sequence: CASSYFPGQGNTGELFF. CDR3 coding DNA: TGTGCCAGCAGTTATTTCCCGGGACAGGGGAACACCGGGGAGCTGTTTTTT.

J is TRBJ2-1 and V is TRBV28; D not certain. The V and J ends lost 3 bases and 7 bases respectively, with 7 bases between them. This CDR3 contains 12 residues. Germline values: CDR1 MDHEN, CDR2 SYDVKM. The CDR3 region is CASSFSRNEQFF. The DNA of the CDR3 is TGTGCCAGCAGTTTTTCGCGTAATGAGCAGTTCTTC.

The rearrangement links TRBV12-3 or TRBV12-4 to TRBJ2-2; D remains ambiguous. This CDR3 is built from 14 residues. Trimming took off 6 bases at V and 3 bases at J, with 11 bases between the two ends. CDR3 loop: CASSPIYDTGELFF. For the CDR3, the DNA is TGTGCCAGCAGCCCCATCTATGACACCGGGGAGCTGTTTTTT.

This clonotype showed up many times. The chain combines TRBV6-1 with TRBJ1-1, with TRBD1 matching over 10 bases. V dropped 4 bases and J dropped 4; count of bases not matched to a gene: 6. The CDR3 length is 15 residues. Germline loops: CDR1 MNHNS, CDR2 SASEGT. CDR3 coding DNA: TGTGCCAGCAGTGCCGAGGACAGGGGGTTCACTGAAGCTTTCTTT. It codes for CASSAEDRGFTEAFF.

This chain uses TRBV7-2 with TRBJ1-5, with 7 bases that match TRBD1. The CDR3 has 18 residues. Per germline, CDR1 SGHTA and CDR2 FQGNSA. Trimming at V came to 0 bases and at J to 0 bases, leaving 8 bases not matched to a gene. The CDR3 reads CASSLAGTALNSNQPQHF. The CDR3 coding sequence is TGTGCCAGCAGCTTAGCGGGGACAGCACTCAATAGCAATCAGCCCCAGCATTTT.

This clonotype was seen a few times. V gene TRBV14 combines with J gene TRBJ1-2; no definite D call. Germline V gene sequence: CDR1 SGHDN, CDR2 FVKESK. The ends were cut back, 2 bases at V and 13 bases at J, with 17 bases in the middle. The CDR3 is made up of 13 amino acids. CDR3 sequence (DNA): TGTGCCAGCAGCCAATCAGAAGGAATTCTTCTCACCTTC. This encodes CASSQSEGILLTF.

This clonotype was found a few times. This rearrangement joins TRBV19 to TRBJ1-1; no definite D call. This CDR3 comprises 14 residues. Trimming took off 3 bases at V and 4 bases at J, with 12 bases between the two ends. CDR1 is LNHDA, CDR2 SQIVND, per germline (reference sequence). The CDR3 nucleotides read TGTGCCAGTAGTATGGAGCGGCAGGCCACTGAAGCTTTCTTT. This encodes CASSMERQATEAFF.

The sample holds a few counts of this clonotype. The chain recombines TRBV29-1 with TRBJ2-3; 7 nucleotides agree with TRBD1. J was trimmed by 6 bases and V by 1 base; bases with no gene match: 10. CDR1 and CDR2 from the germline V gene are SQVTM and ANQGSEA. CDR3 length: 15 residues. The CDR3 sequence is CSVEVRTGTRDTQYF. The CDR3 nucleotides read TGCAGCGTTGAAGTGAGGACAGGTACCAGGGATACGCAGTATTTT.

The rearrangement links TRBV10-3 to TRBJ2-6; D is undetermined. Germline V gene sequence: CDR1 ENHRY, CDR2 SYGVKD. The V and J ends lost 0 bases and 1 base respectively, with 7 bases between them. The CDR3 contains 16 residues. CDR3 sequence: CAISESTGSGANVLTF. The CDR3 DNA follows: TGTGCCATCAGTGAGTCGACGGGTTCTGGGGCCAACGTCCTGACTTTC.

In its sample, this clonotype was seen many times. The chain recombines TRBV7-8 with TRBJ2-6; TRBD1 matches at 8 bases. The CDR3 length is 17 residues. CDR1 and CDR2 (germline): SGHVS, FQNEAQ. V trimming: 2 bases; J trimming: 0 bases; junction bases outside the gene matches: 3. The CDR3 region has the DNA TGTGCCAGCAGCTTAACCGGACAGGGCTCTGGGGCCAACGTCCTGACTTTC. As protein: CASSLTGQGSGANVLTF.

The chain is built from TRBV10-3 and TRBJ2-7, with 10 bases that match TRBD2. This CDR3 has 14 residues. Per the germline V gene, CDR1 is ENHRY and CDR2 is SYGVKD. The trim removed 4 bases at V and 6 bases at J, leaving 6 bases unmatched. The CDR3: CAISGGTSGIEQYF. CDR3 nucleotide sequence: TGTGCCATCAGTGGAGGAACTAGCGGGATCGAGCAGTACTTC.

This chain uses TRBV4-1 with TRBJ2-7; no definite D call. CDR1 is MGHRA and CDR2 is YSYEKL in the germline V gene. V was trimmed by 1 base and J by 1 base, leaving 11 bases between them. The CDR3 extends over 15 amino acids. The CDR3 spells CASSQVGGASYEQYF. The CDR3 DNA reads TGCGCCAGCAGCCAAGTAGGCGGAGCGTCCTACGAGCAGTACTTC.

The CDR3 DNA reads as TGTGCCTGGAACAGTGGAAATTCTCAAGAGACCCAGTACTTC. It specifies CAWNSGNSQETQYF. The rearrangement links TRBV30 to TRBJ2-5, with D unclear. The CDR3 is made up of 14 amino acids. CDR1 and CDR2 (germline): GTSNPN, SVGIG (reference sequence). The V and J ends lost 4 bases and 2 bases respectively, with 14 bases between them. Complete variable domain (other parts from reference TRBV30 and TRBJ2-5): SQTIHQWPATLVQPVGSPLSLECTVEGTSNPNLYWYRQAAGRGLQLLFYSVGIGQISSEVPQNLSASRPQDRQFILSSKKLLLSDSGFYLCAWNSGNSQETQYFGPGTRLLVL.

This clonotype was detected many times. The chain combines TRBV19 with TRBJ1-1; D not certain. V lost 6 bases, J lost 0 bases, and 14 bases lay in between. Looked up from germline, CDR1 is LNHDA and CDR2 is SQIVND (reference sequence). This CDR3 has 15 residues. This chain's CDR3 is CASSPGEVVNTEAFF. The CDR3 DNA reads TGTGCCAGTAGCCCTGGGGAGGTAGTGAACACTGAAGCTTTCTTT.

This clonotype was seen a few times. The V gene is TRBV12-3 or TRBV12-4, the J gene TRBJ1-5; D is possibly TRBD1 (6 bases). The CDR3 length is 20 residues. Trimming took 3 bases from V and 4 from J, leaving 28 bases between them. CDR3 DNA sequence: TGTGCCAGCAGTTTGAGGGGTGTTGTTGGCAGGGGAGGTGGGAATCAGCCCCAGCATTTT. Protein product: CASSLRGVVGRGGGNQPQHF.

This chain uses TRBV2 with TRBJ2-5; either TRBD1 or TRBD2 may fit D (5 bases each). Germline V CDR1 and CDR2: SNHLY, FYNNEI. The CDR3 extends over 15 amino acids. Between the trimmed V and J ends, which lost 0 bases and 1 base, there was a span of 9 bases. The CDR3, as DNA: TGTGCCAGCAGTGAAGCCTCGAGGGGCCAAGAGACCCAGTACTTC. Residues: CASSEASRGQETQYF.

There are a few counts of this clonotype. V is TRBV28 and J is TRBJ1-2; 8 nucleotides align to TRBD1. CDR1 is MDHEN, CDR2 SYDVKM, per germline. CDR3 size: 15 residues. V lost 2 bases and J lost 7; bases outside the gene matches: 9. CDR3 sequence (DNA): TGTGCCAGCAGTTTAATGGACAGGGAGGTCTTTGGCTACACCTTC. Translating it yields CASSLMDREVFGYTF.

This sequence joins TRBV7-2 and TRBJ2-1, with 8 nucleotides matching TRBD2. CDR1 and CDR2 (germline): SGHTA, FQGNSA. V lost 4 bases and J lost 8; bases outside the gene matches: 10. This CDR3 is built from 15 residues. CDR3 sequence: CASSSPSGLGYEQFF. The DNA of the CDR3 is TGTGCCAGCAGCTCCCCTAGCGGGCTCGGTTATGAGCAGTTCTTC.

Note on this clonotype: A read error may account for a junction end that differs from germline. The chain couples TRBV7-2 to TRBJ2-1; 7 bases match TRBD1. Germline V lookup: CDR1 SGHTA, CDR2 FQGNSA. The CDR3 covers 14 residues. For the CDR3, the DNA is TGTGCCAGCAGCCCCGACAGGGTAGGGAATGAACAGTTCTTC. This translates into CASSPDRVGNEQFF.

This clonotype has a count of ten or more. The gene calls are TRBV29-1 and TRBJ2-7; no definite D call. This CDR3 region has 14 residues. V shed 4 bases and J shed 7 bases, with 20 bases lying between them. Germline CDR1 SQVTM, CDR2 ANQGSEA. This chain's CDR3 is CSVVTSLDLREQYF. The CDR3 coding sequence is TGCAGCGTTGTAACCAGCTTGGACCTCCGGGAGCAGTACTTC.

This clonotype appeared many times. CDR3 in amino acids: CASSEGRTYEKLFF. CDR3 DNA: TGTGCCAGCAGTGAGGGGAGGACGTACGAAAAACTGTTTTTT. This sequence joins TRBV6-1 and TRBJ1-4; D is ambiguous. The CDR3 covers 14 residues. V shed 3 bases and J shed 8 bases, with 13 bases lying between them. Germline CDR1 reads MNHNS; CDR2 reads SASEGT.

This clonotype was seen a handful of times. V usage is TRBV15 and J usage is TRBJ2-7; 7 bases are a match to TRBD2. Germline V lookup: CDR1 LNHNV, CDR2 YYDKDF (reference sequence). J was trimmed by 2 bases and V by 5 bases; bases with no gene match: 6. This CDR3 is 14 amino acids long. The CDR3 spells CATSGVGGAYEQYF. CDR3 bases: TGTGCCACCAGCGGTGTGGGGGGGGCCTACGAGCAGTACTTC.

This clonotype occurred many times. The junction departs from the called germline gene at one end, perhaps through a read error. V and J are TRBV12-3 or TRBV12-4 and TRBJ1-5; possible D gene TRBD1, 6 bases. CDR3 length: 14 residues. CDR3 coding DNA: TGTGCCAGCAGCTTAGGACAGCCGAATCAGCCCCAGCATTTT. Translated, it gives CASSLGQPNQPQHF.

This chain links TRBV7-9 with TRBJ2-2; TRBD2 agrees at 12 bases. This CDR3 contains 19 residues. Germline CDR1 SEHNR, CDR2 FQNEAQ (reference sequence). With 5 bases clipped from V and 9 bases from J, the junction kept 19 bases outside the gene matches. The CDR3, as DNA: TGTGCCAGCAGCAAACCCGAGTCCAGGACTAGCGGGAAATGGTGGGAGCTGTTTTTT. It encodes CASSKPESRTSGKWWELFF.

The chain combines TRBV6-1 with TRBJ2-7; D possibly corresponds to TRBD2 (5 bases). Germline V lookup: CDR1 MNHNS, CDR2 SASEGT. V was cut by 6 bases and J by 6 bases, with 9 bases left in between. The CDR3 length is 11 residues. The CDR3 DNA reads TGTGCCAGCAGGGGAGTGGCCGAGCAGTACTTC. It translates to CASRGVAEQYF.